Each of the 17 T cell receptor beta chains below was sequenced from the same sample in a study of CD8 T cells in ankylosing spondylitis. Using its own MiXCR run on the 5' RACE reads, TCRdb lists one record per CDR3 protein. The profile covers around 180,000 distinct CDR3 sequences, with roughly 13% appearing a single time and more than 9.5% taken by the ten largest. The sample consisted of blood, either unsorted or a sorted T cell fraction (not recorded which). The receptors stem from a female donor with ankylosing spondylitis or in good health (not recorded which).

This clonotype was seen more than once but under ten times. This sequence joins TRBV11-2 and TRBJ2-4, with D perhaps matching TRBD2 (5 bases). This CDR3 contains 14 residues. Per the germline V gene, CDR1 is SGHAT and CDR2 is FQNNGV. Trimming stripped 5 bases from V and 2 bases from J, with 10 bases between. The CDR3 loop reads CASSPGGPKNIQYF. CDR3 bases: TGTGCCAGCAGCCCAGGAGGACCCAAAAACATTCAGTACTTC.

Many counts were recorded for this clonotype. The J gene is TRBJ2-2, the V gene TRBV29-1; D unclear. This CDR3 has 13 residues. The V gene's germline CDR1 is SQVTM and CDR2 ANQGSEA. Between the trimmed V and J ends, which lost 1 base and 9 bases, there was a span of 12 bases. The CDR3 loop reads CSVEGTEDRELFF. In DNA form, the CDR3 reads TGCAGCGTTGAAGGGACGGAAGATAGGGAGCTGTTTTTT.

This clonotype was picked up a small number of times. J is TRBJ2-6 and V is TRBV7-2; 8 bases align to TRBD1. This CDR3 has 18 amino acids. V gave up 0 bases and J gave up 2 bases; unmatched junction bases: 6. CDR1 is SGHTA and CDR2 is FQGNSA in the germline V gene. The CDR3, as DNA: TGTGCCAGCAGCTTAGCTGCAGGGGGCTCGACTGGGGCCAACGTCCTGACTTTC. This codes for CASSLAAGGSTGANVLTF.

This clonotype was counted at least ten times. This chain joins TRBV6-1 and TRBJ2-1, with D possibly being TRBD1 or TRBD2 (5 bases each). The germline gives CDR1 MNHNS, CDR2 SASEGT. Trimming shortened V by 6 bases and J by 0 bases, and 24 bases separated the two germline ends. CDR3 length: 19 amino acids. CDR3 bases: TGTGCCAGCAGAAAATTTCGACTGGGACGCACGAGCTCCTACAATGAGCAGTTCTTC. This translates into CASRKFRLGRTSSYNEQFF.

This clonotype was observed a few times. The V call is TRBV18, the J call TRBJ2-5, with TRBD2 identical over 9 bases. V shed 0 bases and J 5 bases; nucleotides not matched to a gene: 4. Germline assignment: CDR1 KGHSH and CDR2 LQKENI. The CDR3 is made up of 15 amino acids. The CDR3 protein is CASSPPGLALETQYF. CDR3 nucleotides: TGTGCCAGCTCACCACCGGGACTAGCTTTGGAGACCCAGTACTTC.

This clonotype was seen ten or more times. The V call is TRBV4-3, the J call TRBJ1-1; 7 bases align to TRBD1. The CDR3 covers 20 residues. Germline CDR1 reads LGHNA; CDR2 reads YSLEER. V lost 0 bases, J lost 1 base, and 17 bases stayed unmatched. The CDR3 reads CASSQDRVGTASNPNTEAFF. The CDR3 DNA is TGCGCCAGCAGCCAAGACAGGGTCGGGACAGCCTCTAATCCGAACACTGAAGCTTTCTTT.

V usage is TRBV11-1 and J usage is TRBJ2-2, with a weak D call TRBD2 (6 bases). V lost 2 bases and J 0 bases, leaving 22 bases between the germline ends. This CDR3 has 20 amino acids. Germline V gene sequence: CDR1 SGHAT, CDR2 FQDESV (reference sequence). The CDR3 sequence: CASSLRRATRPLSNTGELFF. Here the CDR3 DNA reads TGTGCCAGCAGCTTAAGGAGGGCAACTAGACCCCTTTCGAACACCGGGGAGCTGTTTTTT.

This clonotype was counted ten times or more. The CDR3 loop reads CSARRPGEGPRGDTQYF. CDR3 sequence (DNA): TGCAGTGCTAGACGGCCTGGGGAGGGACCACGGGGAGATACGCAGTATTTT. The chain joins TRBV20-1 to TRBJ2-3; 7 nucleotides line up with TRBD2. Germline values: CDR1 DFQATT, CDR2 SNEGSKA (reference sequence). Trimming cost V 2 bases and J 5 bases; bases outside gene matches: 16. The CDR3 covers 17 residues.

In this sample, this clonotype turned up a few times. The chain has TRBV7-2 and TRBJ2-3; 11 nucleotides match TRBD2. With 5 bases clipped from V and 5 bases from J, the junction kept 6 bases outside the gene matches. This CDR3 contains 15 residues. Looked up from germline, CDR1 is SGHTA and CDR2 is FQGNSA. Here the CDR3 DNA reads TGTGCCAGCAGCACACTAGCGGGAGCCGGAGATACGCAGTATTTT. Amino acid sequence: CASSTLAGAGDTQYF.

The J gene is TRBJ1-3, the V gene TRBV4-2; 7 bases align to TRBD1. The V gene's germline CDR1 is LGHNA and CDR2 YNFKEQ. This CDR3 comprises 17 residues. V dropped 0 bases and J dropped 2; count of bases not matched to a gene: 7. CDR3 loop: CASSQDVSRGTGNTIYF. CDR3 nucleotides: TGTGCCAGCAGCCAAGATGTGTCCAGGGGGACTGGAAACACCATATATTTT.

The chain carries TRBV2 and TRBJ1-1; a possible D gene is TRBD1 (6 bases). V was clipped by 5 bases and J by 4 bases, with 20 bases between them. This CDR3 is 16 amino acids long. Germline lookup yields CDR1 SNHLY and CDR2 FYNNEI. The CDR3 reads CASSPLGGGPLTEAFF. DNA of the CDR3: TGTGCCAGCAGTCCATTAGGGGGGGGGCCGCTCACTGAAGCTTTCTTT.

This clonotype occurred many times. The J gene is TRBJ2-3, the V gene TRBV20-1, with 14 bases that match TRBD2. Per germline, CDR1 DFQATT and CDR2 SNEGSKA (reference sequence). This CDR3 has 18 residues. Germline trimming cut 5 bases from V and 6 bases from J; bases unmatched to any gene: 16. CDR3 amino acids: CSAENRLAGGGIDDTQYF. CDR3 nucleotide sequence: TGCAGTGCTGAAAATAGACTAGCGGGAGGGGGGATAGACGATACGCAGTATTTT.

There are many counts of this clonotype. V gene TRBV25-1 combines with J gene TRBJ1-6; 7 bases line up with TRBD1. V shed 4 bases, J shed 9 bases, and the junction held 9 bases outside the gene matches. The CDR3 spans 15 residues. Germline V CDR1 and CDR2: MGHDK, SYGVNS. This CDR3 reads CASSGRQGGSSPLHF. CDR3 in DNA: TGTGCCAGCAGTGGGCGACAGGGCGGTAGTTCACCCCTCCACTTT.

This clonotype was detected ten times or more. V and J are TRBV7-6 and TRBJ2-7; D is undetermined. The CDR3 sequence is 15 residues long. The V and J ends lost 2 bases and 2 bases respectively, with 13 bases between them. Per germline, CDR1 SGHVS and CDR2 FNYEAQ. The DNA for the CDR3 is TGTGCCAGCAGCTTAAGTGATGCGGTAGCCTACGAGCAGTACTTC. It encodes CASSLSDAVAYEQYF.

This chain uses TRBV6-5 with TRBJ2-7; tentatively, D is TRBD2 (6 bases). Germline values: CDR1 MNHEY, CDR2 SVGAGI. The CDR3 loop spans 15 amino acids. The V end lost 0 bases, the J end lost 2 bases, and 11 bases lay between the germline ends. CDR3 nucleotide sequence: TGTGCCAGCAGTTACTCGTTAGCGGATACCTACGAGCAGTACTTC. It translates to CASSYSLADTYEQYF.

V and J are TRBV7-3 and TRBJ2-2; D unresolved. V gave up 1 base and J gave up 1 base, with 10 bases separating them. This CDR3 region has 16 residues. Germline V lookup: CDR1 SGHTA, CDR2 FQGTGA. The CDR3 sequence: CASSLRQVMNTGELFF. The CDR3 DNA reads TGTGCCAGCAGCTTAAGGCAGGTCATGAACACCGGGGAGCTGTTTTTT.

The sample holds a few counts of this clonotype. V and J are TRBV28 and TRBJ2-1, with D unresolved. The CDR3 has 17 amino acids. Germline lookup yields CDR1 MDHEN and CDR2 SYDVKM. The germline V and J ends were trimmed by 6 bases and 0 bases, with 18 bases remaining between them. The CDR3 reads CASSPAPTLSSYNEQFF. The CDR3 DNA follows: TGTGCCAGCAGCCCTGCACCCACCCTGAGCTCCTACAATGAGCAGTTCTTC.